This T cell receptor beta chain was sequenced during a study of technical replicates of blood from a handful of donors. Assay used: immunoSEQ multiplex PCR; TCRdb lists only in-frame clones, some missing. Of nearly 80,000 clones in the sample, roughly 93% were seen once. The germline V and J ends were trimmed by 0 bases and 6 bases, with 9 bases remaining between them. Germline-derived CDR1 and CDR2 are LGHNT and FRNRAP. The length of the CDR3 is 14 residues. This TCR was recovered from a human donor in good health. The chain is built from TRBV12-5 and TRBJ1-5, with D unresolved. Sequencing was performed on T cells isolated from PBMCs. CDR3 protein: CASGLVRGGQPQHF. In DNA, the CDR3 is TGTGCTAGTGGTTTGGTACGTGGAGGTCAGCCCCAGCATTTT.